The entry below gives a single T cell receptor (beta chain) sequence along with its context. The sample comes from a study of T cells after yellow fever vaccination. The CDR3 extends over 15 amino acids. V lost 4 bases, J lost 4 bases, and 15 bases lay in between. Germline lookup yields CDR1 KGHDR and CDR2 SFDVKD. TCRdb analysed the 5' RACE reads with MiXCR anew, one entry per CDR3 protein. Among some 300,000 distinct CDR3 sequences listed, about 11% were seen once. This sequence joins TRBV24-1 and TRBJ2-5; possible D gene TRBD1, 6 bases. This sequence was found in a man younger than 35 who received the YFV17D yellow fever vaccine. The sequencing used CD4+ T cells sorted from PBMCs, collected 45 days after the yellow fever booster vaccination. Here the CDR3 reads CATSETDPRGETQYF. In nucleotides, the CDR3 is TGTGCCACCAGTGAGACAGACCCCAGGGGAGAGACCCAGTACTTC.